A selection of T cell receptor beta chains follows, all from one sample in a study of blood T cell repertoires in COVID-19. The repertoire was sequenced with immunoSEQ multiplex PCR; TCRdb's copy has only in-frame clones and lacks some. The table lists about 400,000 clones, approximately 90% of them singletons. Sequencing was done on a sample of PBMCs or T cells enriched from blood (not recorded which). The source of these receptors is a woman in her twenties or thirties with acute COVID-19. CDR3s leave out the opening cysteine and the closing phenylalanine or tryptophan. A D gene is named only where the DNA matches it firmly. Only some rows state a clone size, as once, few, many or a class for expanded clones.

cdr3_length	d_call	clone_size	v_call	cdr3_aa
10	-	-	TRBV12-3/TRBV12-4	ASSLLSPEAF
10	-	-	TRBV13	ASSPQNYEQY
13	-	-	TRBV27	ASRPDGGLHQPQH
11	TRBD1	-	TRBV24-1	ATQQGASYEQY
12	TRBD1	-	TRBV3-1/TRBV3-2	ASSQIQGTYEQY
11	-	once	TRBV19	ASSMDSSYEQY
14	TRBD2	-	TRBV28	ASRSTSGGDTDTQY
12	-	-	TRBV11-2	ASSLGTGSQPQH
14	TRBD2	-	TRBV7-3	ASSRASGDSGYEQY
11	TRBD1	-	TRBV19	ASSNTGVRGYT
10	-	-	TRBV4-1	ASSPYRGEQY
12	-	-	TRBV5-1	ASSWGGGNTEAF
13	TRBD1	-	TRBV4-3	ASSHNYRGRQPQH
13	-	-	TRBV4-1	ASSPLMNMNTEAF
14	-	-	TRBV6-5	ASSYSGQIGYSPLH
12	TRBD1	once	TRBV5-1	ASTWGQMNTEAF
14	TRBD1	-	TRBV7-2	ASSEAGTGGYYGYT
10	TRBD1	-	TRBV6-5	ASGTGVQPQH
11	TRBD1	-	TRBV7-9	ASSFQGDYGYT
12	TRBD1	few	TRBV27	ASSSLDRIHEQY
15	-	-	TRBV27	ASSLVPWTGANYGYT
11	TRBD1	-	TRBV6-6	ASSLPTGVEAF
11	-	-	TRBV18	ASSGEEYNEQF
13	TRBD2	-	TRBV7-3	ASSPQRGGLNEQF
12	-	-	TRBV19	ASSETTVWTEAF
13	-	once	TRBV5-5	ASSLERQAGYGYT
13	TRBD2	-	TRBV6-2/TRBV6-3	ASSSTSGGSYEQY
11	-	-	TRBV2	ASSENYQWEQY
11	-	-	TRBV2	ASSSGSAGEQF
12	-	once	TRBV9	ASSATSSYNEQF
13	-	-	TRBV3-1/TRBV3-2	ASSIGEGRTYEQY
11	TRBD1	-	TRBV7-2	ASSLVGTGGKY
13	-	-	TRBV11-2	ASSFRTASGNTIY
14	-	few	TRBV18	ASSPPGRGAKNIQY
14	TRBD2	once	TRBV5-1	ASSFVPRGGAYEQY
12	-	-	TRBV20-1	SASSTRADQPQH
12	-	-	TRBV11-1	ASSLVFGTGELF
13	-	-	TRBV5-1	ASKDGRPSTDTQY
12	-	-	TRBV7-2	ASSLIIAEETQY
13	TRBD1	-	TRBV5-1	ASSLGDRLTDTQY
9	-	-	TRBV7-6	ASFWGYEQF
14	TRBD1	few	TRBV30	AWRDTRGQEGSPLH
11	TRBD1	-	TRBV24-1	ATSHTGAAEAF
13	-	-	TRBV5-1	ASSSRDTSTDTQY
11	-	-	TRBV4-3	ASSPEASYEQY
13	TRBD1	-	TRBV9	ASSLGTGSDTEAF
13	-	-	TRBV23-1	ASSQSNRGIYEQY
11	-	-	TRBV19	ASTTRPSYEQY
13	TRBD2	few	TRBV9	ASSVDAGETDTQY
16	-	-	TRBV4-1	ASSQVLGMTGVTGGLF
13	TRBD1	-	TRBV6-5	ASRVQGQQNTEAF
11	-	-	TRBV5-1	ASSLGGSGGYT
12	TRBD1	-	TRBV5-6	ASSRRAGGTEAF
11	-	-	TRBV6-2/TRBV6-3	ASSWRHFAEAF
14	-	few	TRBV19	ASSIVLGDSNQPQH
15	-	-	TRBV12-5	ASGLREDGDLQETQY
13	-	-	TRBV30	AWSVLGRNTGELF
9	-	-	TRBV3-1/TRBV3-2	ASSREAEQY
11	-	-	TRBV30	AWSAGDGNTIY